This T cell receptor (beta chain) was captured in a study of cytomegalovirus exposure and HLA in healthy donors. About this clone itself: Its antigen is undetermined.

PCR primers comprised 60 Vbeta and 13 Jbeta primers. Profiling relied on immunoSEQ multiplex PCR, and the TCRdb table lists in-frame clones only, not all of them. This sample carries some 140,000 clones, 80% of them seen once, and the ten largest clones take around 5.6%. Points from the study as a whole: Later examination showed HLA-associated TCR beta chains had greater clonal expansion than equally common others.

Everyone who donated was a healthy bone marrow donor. This CDR3 contains 15 residues. Trimming removed 4 bases at V and 4 bases at J, with 16 bases between. Germline CDR1 and CDR2: MDHEN and SYDVKM. Sample: PBMCs. This sequence was found in a woman between 40 and 55 years old in good health and CMV-seropositive. V usage is TRBV28 and J usage is TRBJ1-2; D is perhaps TRBD1 (6 bases). The CDR3 spells CASSSYRVGGYGYTF. CDR3 nucleotides: TGTGCCAGCAGTTCATACAGGGTTGGTGGCTATGGCTACACCTTC.